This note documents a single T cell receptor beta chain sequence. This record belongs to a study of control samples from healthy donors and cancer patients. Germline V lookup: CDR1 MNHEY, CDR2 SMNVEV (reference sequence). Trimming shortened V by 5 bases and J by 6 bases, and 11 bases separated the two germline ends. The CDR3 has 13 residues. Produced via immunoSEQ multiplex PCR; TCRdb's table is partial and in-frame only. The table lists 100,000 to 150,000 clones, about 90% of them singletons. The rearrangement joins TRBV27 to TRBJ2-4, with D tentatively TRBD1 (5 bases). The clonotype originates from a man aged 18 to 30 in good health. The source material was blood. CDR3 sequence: CASSPRAANIQYF. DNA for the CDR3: TGTGCCAGCAGTCCCAGGGCGGCAAACATTCAGTACTTC.